This is a list of T cell receptor beta chains from one sample in a study of blood T cell repertoires in COVID-19. Profiled with immunoSEQ multiplex PCR; TCRdb holds only in-frame clones, not every one. The sample records around 450,000 clones, around 91% being singletons. The sequenced material came from PBMCs or T cells enriched from blood (not recorded which). These receptors all stem from a man aged 18 to 35 who had recovered from COVID-19. Both conserved end residues are part of each CDR3. Fields, in order: V gene, D gene, clone size, J gene, CDR3 DNA, CDR3 protein. The D gene is left open where the match is weak. The listing skips clone size in some rows; elsewhere it reads once, few, many or a size class.

>TRBV11-2|TRBD2|few|TRBJ2-1
TGTGCCAGCAGGGCGAGCGGGGGCAATGAGCAGTTCTTC
CASRASGGNEQFF
>TRBV7-8|TRBD2|-|TRBJ2-1
TGTGCCAGCAGCTTACCGTGGAGCGGGGGGGCCACGAGCTCCTACAATGAGCAGTTCTTC
CASSLPWSGGATSSYNEQFF
>TRBV27|TRBD1|-|TRBJ1-5
TGTGCCAGCAGTTTATTCCGGGACAGGGGTGGTATGGACCAGCCCCAGCATTTT
CASSLFRDRGGMDQPQHF
>TRBV30|TRBD2|-|TRBJ2-3
TGTGCCGGGGGACTAGCTAGCACAGATACGCAGTATTTT
CAGGLASTDTQYF
>TRBV5-8|TRBD2|-|TRBJ2-3
TGTGCCAGCAGCTTGGAACTAGCGGACGCCACAGATACGCAGTATTTT
CASSLELADATDTQYF
>TRBV18|-|-|TRBJ1-1
TGTGCCAGCTCACCACTTCCATTGGCGGGAGGGAACACTGAAGCTTTCTTT
CASSPLPLAGGNTEAFF
>TRBV19|-|-|TRBJ1-4
TGTGCCAGTAGTATAGATCCGGGAGCCGGAGGGGAAAAACTGTTTTTT
CASSIDPGAGGEKLFF
>TRBV24-1|TRBD1|once|TRBJ2-1
TGTGCCACCAGTGGGGGACAGGGTTTGGGTAATGAGCAGTTCTTC
CATSGGQGLGNEQFF
>TRBV9|-|-|TRBJ1-4
TGTGCCAGCAGCGTAGGGGGCCATGAAAAACTGTTTTTT
CASSVGGHEKLFF
>TRBV25-1|-|-|TRBJ1-3
TGTGCCAGCAGTGAATCGAGGGGGAGTAGCTCTGGAAACACCATATATTTT
CASSESRGSSSGNTIYF